Listed below are T cell receptor beta chains from one sample, sequenced in a study of blood T cell repertoires in COVID-19. Data came from immunoSEQ multiplex PCR; TCRdb stores just in-frame clones and leaves some out. The sample lists 200,000 to 250,000 clones; 88% were seen once. Sequencing was carried out using peripheral blood. All receptors come from a man between 18 and 29 years old with active or convalescent COVID-19. Each CDR3 is given with its conserved first and last residue. A D gene is named only where the DNA matches it firmly. The listing skips clone size in some rows; elsewhere it reads once, few, many or a size class.

D gene: NA
V gene: TRBV6-2/TRBV6-3
clone size: few
J gene: TRBJ2-3
CDR3 DNA: TGTGCCAGCAGTTACGCGACGGGGAGTGGCACAGATACGCAGTATTTT
CDR3 protein: CASSYATGSGTDTQYF

D gene: TRBD1
V gene: TRBV10-2
clone size: NA
J gene: TRBJ2-7
CDR3 DNA: TGCGCCAGCAGTTCCGGGACAGGGGATGTGGGGGTAAGGTGGTTC
CDR3 protein: CASSSGTGDVGVRWF

D gene: TRBD2
V gene: TRBV29-1
clone size: once
J gene: TRBJ2-3
CDR3 DNA: TGCAGCGTTCCGAGCGGGAGCCTGGCAGATACGCAGTATTTT
CDR3 protein: CSVPSGSLADTQYF

D gene: TRBD1
V gene: TRBV10-1
clone size: NA
J gene: TRBJ2-1
CDR3 DNA: TGCGCCAGCAGTCGGGACAGGGGCTCCTACAATGAGCAGTTCTTC
CDR3 protein: CASSRDRGSYNEQFF

D gene: NA
V gene: TRBV7-2
clone size: NA
J gene: TRBJ1-5
CDR3 DNA: TGTGCCAGCAGCACCGAAACTTATAGCAATCAGCCCCAGCATTTT
CDR3 protein: CASSTETYSNQPQHF

D gene: NA
V gene: TRBV27
clone size: NA
J gene: TRBJ1-2
CDR3 DNA: TGTGCCGGCTTAAACAGGGTCAACTATGGCTACACCTTC
CDR3 protein: CAGLNRVNYGYTF

D gene: NA
V gene: TRBV27
clone size: once
J gene: TRBJ1-1
CDR3 DNA: TGTGCCAGCAGTTGGGCAGCGAACACTGAAGCTTTCTTT
CDR3 protein: CASSWAANTEAFF

D gene: TRBD1
V gene: TRBV10-3
clone size: once
J gene: TRBJ1-2
CDR3 DNA: TGTGCCATCAGTGAGTCGTTAAGGGACAGGGGATACACCTTC
CDR3 protein: CAISESLRDRGYTF

D gene: TRBD2
V gene: TRBV27
clone size: few
J gene: TRBJ2-2
CDR3 DNA: TGTGCCAGCAGGGCACTAGCGGGCCAGACCGGGGAGCTGTTTTTT
CDR3 protein: CASRALAGQTGELFF

D gene: TRBD1
V gene: TRBV29-1
clone size: NA
J gene: TRBJ2-7
CDR3 DNA: TGCAGCGTTTTCGGCGACAGGGAAGAACCCTACGAGCAGTACTTC
CDR3 protein: CSVFGDREEPYEQYF

D gene: NA
V gene: TRBV9
clone size: NA
J gene: TRBJ2-3
CDR3 DNA: TGTGCCAGCACAAACCGACTAGGGCGCACAGATACGCAGTATTTT
CDR3 protein: CASTNRLGRTDTQYF

D gene: NA
V gene: TRBV19
clone size: NA
J gene: TRBJ2-7
CDR3 DNA: TGTGCCAGTAGTATAGATCTCGACCTCACTCAGGGATCGTACGAGCAGTACTTC
CDR3 protein: CASSIDLDLTQGSYEQYF

D gene: NA
V gene: TRBV9
clone size: NA
J gene: TRBJ1-6
CDR3 DNA: TGTGCCAGCAGCCCTAGTACAGGTCAGAATTCACCCCTCCACTTT
CDR3 protein: CASSPSTGQNSPLHF

D gene: TRBD2
V gene: TRBV10-2
clone size: NA
J gene: TRBJ2-1
CDR3 DNA: TGCGCCAGCAGTGAACGCGGGGGTGGGGAGCAGTTCTTC
CDR3 protein: CASSERGGGEQFF

D gene: TRBD2
V gene: TRBV12-3/TRBV12-4
clone size: NA
J gene: TRBJ2-7
CDR3 DNA: TGTGCCAGCAGTTGGACTAGCGGTTACGAGCAGTACTTC
CDR3 protein: CASSWTSGYEQYF

D gene: TRBD2
V gene: TRBV11-2
clone size: NA
J gene: TRBJ2-1
CDR3 DNA: TGTGCCAGCAGCCCTCGGGTAGCGGGAGAGGGTGAGCAGTTCTTC
CDR3 protein: CASSPRVAGEGEQFF

D gene: TRBD1
V gene: TRBV30
clone size: NA
J gene: TRBJ1-3
CDR3 DNA: TGTGCCTGGTCCACGACAGGGACTGGCGGAAACACCATATATTTT
CDR3 protein: CAWSTTGTGGNTIYF

D gene: NA
V gene: TRBV29-1
clone size: NA
J gene: TRBJ2-5
CDR3 DNA: TGCAGCGTTGCAGGGGCAAAAGAGACCCAGTACTTC
CDR3 protein: CSVAGAKETQYF

D gene: TRBD1
V gene: TRBV18
clone size: NA
J gene: TRBJ2-2
CDR3 DNA: TGTGCCAGCTCCGCACAGGGGCACCTTACCGGGGAGCTGTTTTTT
CDR3 protein: CASSAQGHLTGELFF

D gene: TRBD2
V gene: TRBV7-8
clone size: NA
J gene: TRBJ2-2
CDR3 DNA: TGTGCCAGCAGCCCGGGACTAGCGAGGGCCGGGGAGCTGTTTTTT
CDR3 protein: CASSPGLARAGELFF

D gene: TRBD1
V gene: TRBV23-1
clone size: NA
J gene: TRBJ1-1
CDR3 DNA: TGCGCCAGCAGTCTTCCGGGGATGAGGGACAGGGGGCTCACTGAAGCTTTCTTT
CDR3 protein: CASSLPGMRDRGLTEAFF

D gene: NA
V gene: TRBV14
clone size: NA
J gene: TRBJ1-2
CDR3 DNA: TGTGCCAGCTACCTAACAGGGTTTGTTGGTGGCTACACCTTC
CDR3 protein: CASYLTGFVGGYTF

D gene: TRBD1
V gene: TRBV5-4
clone size: NA
J gene: TRBJ1-6
CDR3 DNA: TGTGCCAGCAGCAAGCGACAGGGGAACTCACCCCTCCACTTT
CDR3 protein: CASSKRQGNSPLHF

D gene: TRBD1
V gene: TRBV4-3
clone size: NA
J gene: TRBJ1-5
CDR3 DNA: TGCGCCAGCGGCACTTATACAGGGGCCTTTGGATATCAGCCCCAGCATTTT
CDR3 protein: CASGTYTGAFGYQPQHF

D gene: NA
V gene: TRBV27
clone size: NA
J gene: TRBJ1-5
CDR3 DNA: TGTGCCAGCAGATCATTTAGAGGGTCAAGCAATCAGCCCCAGCATTTT
CDR3 protein: CASRSFRGSSNQPQHF

D gene: NA
V gene: TRBV5-4
clone size: NA
J gene: TRBJ1-1
CDR3 DNA: TGTGCCAGCAGCTTGGGCAGCCCGGGGGGGAGCACTGAAGCTTTCTTT
CDR3 protein: CASSLGSPGGSTEAFF

D gene: NA
V gene: TRBV18
clone size: NA
J gene: TRBJ1-1
CDR3 DNA: TGTGCCAGCTCACCTCTAGGGGTGACGGTAGGGGACACTGAAGCTTTCTTT
CDR3 protein: CASSPLGVTVGDTEAFF

D gene: TRBD1
V gene: TRBV28
clone size: NA
J gene: TRBJ2-7
CDR3 DNA: TGTGCCAGCAGTGTAAACAGGGGGCGCTTTATTGGGCAGTACTTC
CDR3 protein: CASSVNRGRFIGQYF

D gene: NA
V gene: TRBV7-9
clone size: NA
J gene: TRBJ1-2
CDR3 DNA: TGTGCCAGCAGCTTACCAGGGGAGTGGAATGGCTACACCTTC
CDR3 protein: CASSLPGEWNGYTF

D gene: TRBD2
V gene: TRBV6-2/TRBV6-3
clone size: NA
J gene: TRBJ2-7
CDR3 DNA: TGTGCCAGCAGCCTCGGACTAGCGTCAGTCCACGAGAACTGCGAGCAGTACTTC
CDR3 protein: CASSLGLASVHENCEQYF

D gene: NA
V gene: TRBV7-3
clone size: NA
J gene: TRBJ2-5
CDR3 DNA: TGTGCCAGCAGCTTAGGGCGACTAGTAAGACAAGAGACCCAGTACTTC
CDR3 protein: CASSLGRLVRQETQYF

D gene: TRBD1
V gene: TRBV7-3
clone size: NA
J gene: TRBJ2-7
CDR3 DNA: TGTGCCAGCGGACAGGGGGCTGGCGAGCAGTACTTC
CDR3 protein: CASGQGAGEQYF

D gene: NA
V gene: TRBV7-2
clone size: NA
J gene: TRBJ1-6
CDR3 DNA: TGTGCCAGCAGCTTACAGGGGCGGGATTCACCCCTCCACTTT
CDR3 protein: CASSLQGRDSPLHF

D gene: NA
V gene: TRBV21-1
clone size: NA
J gene: TRBJ2-1
CDR3 DNA: TGTGCCAGCAGCACTTTAGCGGGAGTAAGTTCCTACAATGAGCAGTTCTTC
CDR3 protein: CASSTLAGVSSYNEQFF

D gene: NA
V gene: TRBV12-2
clone size: few
J gene: TRBJ2-1
CDR3 DNA: TGTGCAAGTCGCTTAGCGCAAGACTACTACGGCTGGGAGCAGTTCTTC
CDR3 protein: CASRLAQDYYGWEQFF

D gene: TRBD2
V gene: TRBV30
clone size: NA
J gene: TRBJ2-1
CDR3 DNA: TGTGCCTGGGGGACAGGGACTAGCGGGAACTACAATGAGCAGTTCTTC
CDR3 protein: CAWGTGTSGNYNEQFF

D gene: NA
V gene: TRBV27
clone size: NA
J gene: TRBJ2-1
CDR3 DNA: TGTGCCAGCAGTTCTCCCCGGAGCTCCTACAATGAGCAGTTCTTC
CDR3 protein: CASSSPRSSYNEQFF

D gene: TRBD1
V gene: TRBV28
clone size: NA
J gene: TRBJ1-2
CDR3 DNA: TGTGCCAGCAGGACCGGCAGGGGGCGAGTTAACTATGGCTACACCTTC
CDR3 protein: CASRTGRGRVNYGYTF

D gene: TRBD2
V gene: TRBV7-8
clone size: NA
J gene: TRBJ2-1
CDR3 DNA: TGTGCCAGCAGCTTAGCCGGAGGGGGGACTAGCTCCTACAATGAGCAGTTCTTC
CDR3 protein: CASSLAGGGTSSYNEQFF

D gene: NA
V gene: TRBV5-4
clone size: NA
J gene: TRBJ1-3
CDR3 DNA: TGTGCCAGCAGCGGACCAGGGTACTCTGGAAACACCATATATTTT
CDR3 protein: CASSGPGYSGNTIYF